Below, 30 T cell receptor beta chains from the same sample are listed, as sequenced in a study of blood T cell repertoires in COVID-19. The repertoire was sequenced with immunoSEQ multiplex PCR; TCRdb's copy has only in-frame clones and lacks some. The data contain fewer than 200,000 clones, 88% of them singletons. What was sequenced was peripheral blood. Receptors originate from a man aged 55 to 70 with acute or convalescent COVID-19.

V usage is TRBV18 and J usage is TRBJ1-6; D gene ambiguous. Trimming left V 2 bases short and J 9 bases short, with 14 bases between. The CDR3 is 15 amino acids. The germline V gene encodes CDR1 KGHSH and CDR2 LQKENI. CDR3 nucleotides: TGTGCCAGCTCACCAGAGGGCGGCCAGAGTTCACCCCTCCACTTT. The encoded protein is CASSPEGGQSSPLHF.

The rearrangement links TRBV19 to TRBJ1-2, with D unclear. V lost 6 bases and J 0 bases, leaving 8 bases between the germline ends. This CDR3 comprises 13 residues. Per the germline V gene, CDR1 is LNHDA and CDR2 is SQIVND (reference sequence). The CDR3 DNA reads as TGTGCCAGTAGCCTAGTTACTAACTATGGCTACACCTTC. The encoded protein is CASSLVTNYGYTF.

The J gene is TRBJ1-5, the V gene TRBV6-6; 7 bases map to TRBD1. Trimming cost V 5 bases and J 0 bases; bases outside gene matches: 7. This CDR3 has 16 residues. From germline, CDR1 is MNHNY and CDR2 SVGAGI (reference sequence). CDR3 DNA: TGTGCCAGCAGTCGCGGACAGGCTGATAGCAATCAGCCCCAGCATTTT. Translation: CASSRGQADSNQPQHF.

The chain couples TRBV5-1 to TRBJ2-3; possible D gene TRBD1, 6 bases. Trimming cost V 2 bases and J 3 bases, with 13 bases left between them. Germline V CDR1 and CDR2: SGHRS, YFSETQ. This CDR3 is built from 15 residues. CDR3: CASSLQGGWTDTQYF. As DNA, the CDR3 is TGCGCCAGCAGCTTACAGGGTGGGTGGACAGATACGCAGTATTTT.

As DNA, the CDR3 is TGTGCCAGCAGCCTCATGTCAGGCTTTAATGAAAAACTGTTTTTT. Amino acid sequence: CASSLMSGFNEKLFF. The chain recombines TRBV7-6 with TRBJ1-4, with D unresolved. Germline V gene sequence: CDR1 SGHVS, CDR2 FNYEAQ. CDR3 length: 15 amino acids. Trimming took off 5 bases at V and 4 bases at J, with 14 bases between the two ends.

The chain links TRBV11-2 to TRBJ2-5; D is possibly TRBD1 (5 bases). This CDR3 contains 13 residues. Trimming shortened V by 3 bases and J by 5 bases, and 10 bases separated the two germline ends. Germline V gene data show CDR1 as SGHAT and CDR2 as FQNNGV. The CDR3 is CASSFSGSETQYF. CDR3 nucleotide sequence: TGTGCCAGCAGCTTTTCAGGGTCGGAGACCCAGTACTTC.

V and J are TRBV4-1 and TRBJ1-2; TRBD1 matches 7 bases. V trimming: 0 bases; J trimming: 0 bases; junction bases outside the gene matches: 10. This CDR3 is 18 amino acids long. CDR1 is MGHRA, CDR2 YSYEKL, per germline. In DNA form, the CDR3 reads TGCGCCAGCAGCCAAGATTTTCAAACAGGGGCCGCTAACTATGGCTACACCTTC. This sequence encodes CASSQDFQTGAANYGYTF.

This clone was counted a few times. This chain joins TRBV9 and TRBJ2-1; 11 positions agree with TRBD2. The CDR3 consists of 12 residues. CDR1 is SGDLS, CDR2 YYNGEE, per germline. V trimming: 7 bases; J trimming: 8 bases; junction bases outside the gene matches: 2. CDR3 bases: TGTGCCAGCGCGGGACTAGCGGATGAGCAGTTCTTC. Amino acid sequence: CASAGLADEQFF.

The chain is built from TRBV9 and TRBJ2-3, with D hard to call. The germline gives CDR1 SGDLS, CDR2 YYNGEE. Trimming removed 0 bases at V and 3 bases at J, with 8 bases between. CDR3 size: 14 residues. The CDR3 is CASSVATETDTQYF. The DNA of the CDR3 is TGTGCCAGCAGCGTAGCTACAGAAACAGATACGCAGTATTTT.

The rearrangement uses TRBV19 and TRBJ2-5, with TRBD2 matching 10 bases. Germline trimming cut 7 bases from V and 2 bases from J; bases unmatched to any gene: 4. The CDR3 is 14 amino acids. CDR1 is LNHDA and CDR2 is SQIVND in the germline V gene (reference sequence). This CDR3 reads CASKLAGWQETQYF. The CDR3 bases are TGTGCCAGTAAACTAGCGGGGTGGCAAGAGACCCAGTACTTC.

This sequence joins TRBV20-1 and TRBJ2-7; TRBD1 might be the D (6 bases). With 5 bases removed from V and 3 bases from J, the gap between germline ends came to 14 bases. CDR1 and CDR2 from the germline V gene are DFQATT and SNEGSKA (reference sequence). This CDR3 spans 13 amino acids. CDR3 sequence reads: CSAGDRGGYEQYF. CDR3 sequence (DNA): TGCAGTGCTGGTGACAGAGGGGGCTACGAGCAGTACTTC.

The rearrangement uses TRBV5-1 and TRBJ2-1; D call uncertain. Per the germline V gene, CDR1 is SGHRS and CDR2 is YFSETQ. The CDR3 has 12 amino acids. The germline V and J ends were trimmed by 2 bases and 7 bases, with 7 bases remaining between them. The CDR3 here is CASSFSLNEQFF. The CDR3, as DNA: TGCGCCAGCAGCTTTTCCCTAAATGAGCAGTTCTTC.

The V gene is TRBV25-1, the J gene TRBJ2-1; the D is unclear. The V end lost 4 bases, the J end lost 4 bases, and 8 bases lay between the germline ends. CDR1 is MGHDK and CDR2 is SYGVNS in the germline V gene. The CDR3 has 13 residues. The chain's CDR3 is CASSAHTYNEQFF. CDR3 sequence (DNA): TGTGCCAGCAGTGCCCATACTTACAATGAGCAGTTCTTC.

The gene calls are TRBV19 and TRBJ2-5, with D unclear. Germline values: CDR1 LNHDA, CDR2 SQIVND (reference sequence). This CDR3 region has 11 residues. V lost 3 bases, J lost 4 bases, and 3 bases lay in between. CDR3 sequence: CASSMRETQYF. The CDR3 DNA is TGTGCCAGTAGTATGAGAGAGACCCAGTACTTC.

The V gene is TRBV5-1, the J gene TRBJ1-2; D may be TRBD1 (6 bases). CDR1 and CDR2 from the germline V gene are SGHRS and YFSETQ. The CDR3 loop spans 16 amino acids. Trimming left V 4 bases short and J 0 bases short, with 16 bases between. The CDR3 nucleotides are TGCGCCAGCAGCGCCGAAACCGGGACAACTAACTATGGCTACACCTTC. Encoded protein: CASSAETGTTNYGYTF.

This chain uses TRBV5-8 with TRBJ2-1, with unresolved D. CDR1 and CDR2 from the germline V gene are SGHTS and YDEGEE. The CDR3 is made up of 15 amino acids. V was shortened by 2 bases and J by 3 bases, with 12 bases between the two germline ends. CDR3 in amino acids: CASSFVLGGYNEQFF. DNA of the CDR3: TGTGCCAGCAGCTTCGTCCTAGGCGGCTACAATGAGCAGTTCTTC.

The chain employs TRBV4-2 and TRBJ1-2; 9 positions agree with TRBD1. The V gene's germline CDR1 is LGHNA and CDR2 YNFKEQ. The ends lost 5 bases at V and 0 bases at J; junction bases unmatched: 10. The CDR3 covers 17 residues. The chain's CDR3 is CASSGQGTSLTNYGYTF. For the CDR3, the DNA is TGTGCCAGCAGCGGACAGGGGACCTCCCTTACTAACTATGGCTACACCTTC.

The CDR3 is CASSVQGLGEKLFF. In DNA form, the CDR3 reads TGTGCCAGCAGCGTGCAGGGGCTGGGTGAAAAACTGTTTTTT. This chain uses TRBV9 with TRBJ1-4; perhaps TRBD1 as D (6 bases). CDR3 length equals 14 residues. CDR1 and CDR2 from the germline V gene are SGDLS and YYNGEE. V lost 2 bases and J lost 7, with 12 bases in between.

This clone has just one count. The gene calls are TRBV6-2 or TRBV6-3 and TRBJ2-2; D not resolved. Germline values: CDR1 MNHEY, CDR2 SVGEGT. This CDR3 contains 14 residues. V shed 5 bases and J shed 0 bases, with 7 bases lying between them. CDR3 sequence: CASSVRSNTGELFF. DNA of the CDR3: TGTGCCAGCAGTGTCAGGTCGAACACCGGGGAGCTGTTTTTT.

This clone was seen only once. The V call is TRBV9, the J call TRBJ2-5; perhaps TRBD2 as D (5 bases). CDR1 SGDLS and CDR2 YYNGEE come from the germline V gene. This CDR3 is built from 11 residues. Trimming took off 0 bases at V and 10 bases at J, with 7 bases between the two ends. This CDR3 reads CASSVVGIQYF. CDR3 nucleotide sequence: TGTGCCAGCAGCGTAGTCGGGATCCAGTACTTC. The full variable domain, its missing parts supplied by reference TRBV9 and TRBJ2-5, is DSGVTQTPKHLITATGQRVTLRCSPRSGDLSVYWYQQSLDQGLQFLIQYYNGEERAKGNILERFSAQQFPDLHSELNLSSLELGDSALYFCASSVVGIQYFGPGTRLLVL.

The chain links TRBV6-5 to TRBJ2-1, with 10 positions matching TRBD2. CDR1 MNHEY and CDR2 SVGAGI come from the germline V gene. V shed 5 bases, J shed 8 bases, and the junction held 3 bases outside the gene matches. The CDR3 is made up of 13 amino acids. This CDR3 reads CASSKREGDEQFF. In nucleotides, the CDR3 is TGTGCCAGCAGTAAGCGGGAGGGCGATGAGCAGTTCTTC.

The V gene is TRBV7-2, the J gene TRBJ1-1; 7 bases agree with TRBD1. The germline CDR1 and CDR2 sequences are SGHTA and FQGNSA. The CDR3 is 17 residues long. V was pared by 4 bases and J by 0 bases, with 11 bases of the junction left unmatched. The CDR3 sequence: CASSSQIQGTMNTEAFF. The CDR3 DNA sequence: TGTGCCAGCAGCTCCCAGATACAGGGGACGATGAACACTGAAGCTTTCTTT.

V is TRBV6-2 or TRBV6-3 and J is TRBJ1-5; the match to TRBD1 covers 10 bases. Trimming cost V 3 bases and J 7 bases; bases outside gene matches: 6. Germline lookup yields CDR1 MNHEY and CDR2 SVGEGT. CDR3 length: 15 residues. The CDR3 protein is CASSYAGTGAQPQHF. CDR3 sequence (DNA): TGTGCCAGCAGTTATGCCGGGACAGGGGCCCAGCCCCAGCATTTT.

There are a few counts of this clone. The gene calls are TRBV30 and TRBJ2-2, with 7 bases aligning to TRBD1. Germline CDR1 is GTSNPN and CDR2 is SVGIG (reference sequence). Trimming took 1 base from V and 2 from J; bases not matched to a gene: 10. The CDR3 runs 17 residues. The CDR3 region is CAWSAFPGQRNTGELFF. The CDR3 DNA is TGTGCCTGGAGTGCTTTTCCGGGACAGAGAAACACCGGGGAGCTGTTTTTT.

The J gene is TRBJ2-2, the V gene TRBV7-6, with D uncertain. Per the germline V gene, CDR1 is SGHVS and CDR2 is FNYEAQ. There are 16 residues in the CDR3. Trimming took 2 bases from V and 6 from J, leaving 16 bases between them. CDR3 DNA: TGTGCCAGCAGCTTAATTAGATCCCCCGGAGCCGGGGAGCTGTTTTTT. It translates to CASSLIRSPGAGELFF. Variable domain in full (rest from reference TRBV7-6 and TRBJ2-2): GAGVSQSPRYKVTKRGQDVALRCDPISGHVSLYWYRQALGQGPEFLTYFNYEAQQDKSGLPNDRFSAERPEGSISTLTIQRTEQRDSAMYRCASSLIRSPGAGELFFGEGSRLTVL.

The chain employs TRBV9 and TRBJ2-3, with TRBD2 identical over 10 bases. This CDR3 region has 16 residues. CDR1 SGDLS and CDR2 YYNGEE come from the germline V gene. The J segment lost 2 bases and the V segment lost 4 bases, leaving 7 bases of the junction unmatched. CDR3 DNA: TGTGCCAGCAGCACACGGACTAGCGGAACCACAGATACGCAGTATTTT. Amino acid sequence: CASSTRTSGTTDTQYF.

A single count supports this clone. The chain joins TRBV4-1 to TRBJ2-2; 9 nucleotides line up with TRBD1. J was trimmed by 5 bases and V by 3 bases; bases with no gene match: 4. CDR1 MGHRA and CDR2 YSYEKL come from the germline V gene. The CDR3 is 15 residues long. The CDR3 protein is CASSQGDRETGELFF. The CDR3 DNA reads TGCGCCAGCAGCCAGGGGGACAGGGAGACCGGGGAGCTGTTTTTT.

The chain employs TRBV18 and TRBJ1-1, with D perhaps TRBD1 (6 bases). CDR3 length: 15 residues. The V and J ends lost 5 bases and 0 bases respectively, with 13 bases between them. Germline-derived CDR1 and CDR2 are KGHSH and LQKENI. The DNA for the CDR3 is TGTGCCAGCTCAAGCCAGGGGACGATGAACACTGAAGCTTTCTTT. This sequence encodes CASSSQGTMNTEAFF.

This chain uses TRBV18 with TRBJ1-1, with unresolved D. The germline V and J ends were trimmed by 3 bases and 11 bases, with 16 bases remaining between them. CDR3 length: 13 amino acids. The germline V gene has CDR1 KGHSH and CDR2 LQKENI. This CDR3 is CASSPLSGTGAFF. The CDR3 DNA sequence: TGTGCCAGCTCACCGCTCTCAGGTACTGGGGCTTTCTTT.

The rearrangement uses TRBV19 and TRBJ1-2, with D possibly being TRBD1 (6 bases). The germline V gene encodes CDR1 LNHDA and CDR2 SQIVND (reference sequence). Trimming removed 3 bases from V and 4 bases from J, with 15 bases in between. The CDR3 contains 15 residues. The CDR3 bases are TGTGCCAGTAGTATCGGTTCCCTGGACAGCTATGGCTACACCTTC. Protein sequence: CASSIGSLDSYGYTF.